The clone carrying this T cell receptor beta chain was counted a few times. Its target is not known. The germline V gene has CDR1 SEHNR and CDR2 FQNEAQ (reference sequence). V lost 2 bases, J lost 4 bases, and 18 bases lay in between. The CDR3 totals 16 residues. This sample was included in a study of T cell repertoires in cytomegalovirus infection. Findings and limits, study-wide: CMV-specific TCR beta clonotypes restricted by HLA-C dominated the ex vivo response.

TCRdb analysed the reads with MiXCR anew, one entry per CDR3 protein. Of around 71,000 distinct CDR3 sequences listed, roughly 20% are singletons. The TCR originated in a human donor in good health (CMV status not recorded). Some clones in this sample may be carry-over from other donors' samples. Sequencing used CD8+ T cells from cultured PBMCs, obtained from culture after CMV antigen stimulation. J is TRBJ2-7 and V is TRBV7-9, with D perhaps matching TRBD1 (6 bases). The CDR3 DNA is TGTGCCAGCAGCTTACCCCGGGACAAGGGATTTTACGAGCAGTACTTC. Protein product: CASSLPRDKGFYEQYF.